The clone carrying this T cell receptor beta chain was seen once. No antigen is known for it. At one end the junction does not follow the germline gene, possibly because of a read error. In the PCR, 60 Vbeta and 13 Jbeta primers were used. Produced via immunoSEQ multiplex PCR; TCRdb's table is partial and in-frame only. The sample carries 100,000 to 150,000 clones, around 79% recorded once. The record originates from a study of cytomegalovirus exposure and HLA in healthy donors. Findings of the study overall: Researchers reported from a later analysis that most CMV-associated TCR beta chains appeared HLA-restricted. Follow-up analysis seemed to connect common viral pathogens with several of the most significant clusters identified.

Source material: PBMCs. This TCR was sampled from a woman under 30 in good health and CMV-seronegative.

The CDR3 coding sequence is TGTGCCAGCAGCTCCTTAGCGGGAGGCTCTGGGGCCAACGGCCTGACTTTC. Protein sequence: CASSSLAGGSGANGLTF. This chain links TRBV7-6 with TRBJ2-6, with 10 positions matching TRBD2. The CDR3 length is 17 residues. Germline assignment: CDR1 SGHVS and CDR2 FNYEAQ.